The 15 T cell receptor beta chains below all came from one sample that was sequenced in a study of OX40 agonist ivuxolimab in advanced cancers. Clones were sequenced by immunoSEQ multiplex PCR, and TCRdb holds only the in-frame ones, with some missing. Of approximately 50,000 clones listed, around 88% are singletons. This sample comprised CD4+ or CD8+ T cells sorted from blood, obtained in a trial of the OX40 agonist ivuxolimab. These TCRs come from an adult with an advanced solid tumor such as melanoma, head and neck, liver or kidney cancer.

The J gene is TRBJ2-5, the V gene TRBV6-1; either TRBD1 or TRBD2 may fit D (5 bases each). The germline gives CDR1 MNHNS, CDR2 SASEGT. With 3 bases removed from V and 7 bases from J, the gap between germline ends came to 6 bases. This CDR3 comprises 11 residues. CDR3 in amino acids: CASSEGVTQYF. In nucleotides, the CDR3 is TGTGCCAGCAGTGAGGGGGTGACCCAGTACTTC.

The gene calls are TRBV7-9 and TRBJ1-4; D is unresolved. CDR1 is SEHNR and CDR2 is FQNEAQ in the germline V gene (reference sequence). This CDR3 has 17 amino acids. V lost 6 bases and J lost 7, with 24 bases in between. In nucleotides, the CDR3 is TGTGCCAGCAGTTTATCCCTAATGTTGGGTCCCGGTGAAAAACTGTTTTTT. This codes for CASSLSLMLGPGEKLFF.

The genes are TRBV21-1 and TRBJ1-4; the DNA was not used to check the table's D call, TRBD1. TRBV21-1 is reported as a pseudogene. The CDR3 is 14 residues long. The CDR3 nucleotides read TGTGCCAGCAGCCGAGGACAGGGGACTGAAAAACTGTTTTTT. This sequence encodes CASSRGQGTEKLFF.

J is TRBJ2-3 and V is TRBV14, with 7 positions matching TRBD2. There are 15 residues in the CDR3. V lost 1 base and J lost 4; bases outside the gene matches: 5. Germline V gives CDR1 SGHDN, CDR2 FVKESK. CDR3 loop: CASSQGGGSSDTQYF. CDR3 coding DNA: TGTGCCAGCAGCCAAGGCGGCGGGAGTTCAGATACGCAGTATTTT. The full variable domain, rest sourced from reference TRBV14 and TRBJ2-3, is EAGVTQFPSHSVIEKGQTVTLRCDPISGHDNLYWYRRVMGKEIKFLLHFVKESKQDESGMPNNRFLAERTGGTYSTLKVQPAELEDSGVYFCASSQGGGSSDTQYFGPGTRLTVL.

The rearrangement links TRBV27 to TRBJ2-1, with D perhaps matching TRBD1 or TRBD2 (6 bases each). There are 16 residues in the CDR3. V lost 2 bases to trimming and J lost 2 bases, with 13 bases between them. Germline V CDR1 and CDR2: MNHEY, SMNVEV (reference sequence). CDR3 amino acids: CASSLGGHLTYNEQFF. The CDR3 DNA follows: TGTGCCAGCAGTTTAGGGGGGCATCTTACCTACAATGAGCAGTTCTTC.

The V gene is TRBV4-2, the J gene TRBJ1-4; the D is unclear. Germline CDR1 LGHNA, CDR2 YNFKEQ. The CDR3 runs 15 residues. V was clipped by 4 bases and J by 0 bases, with 9 bases between them. CDR3 bases: TGTGCCAGCAGCCCCGACGGCACAACTAATGAAAAACTGTTTTTT. It encodes CASSPDGTTNEKLFF.

The V call is TRBV7-8, the J call TRBJ2-3, with 9 bases lining up with TRBD2. The CDR3 runs to 16 residues. Germline assignment: CDR1 SGHVS and CDR2 FQNEAQ. Trimming at V came to 0 bases and at J to 4 bases, leaving 5 bases not matched to a gene. The CDR3 bases are TGTGCCAGCAGCTTAGCGTGGGGCGGGAGGGCAGATACGCAGTATTTT. Translation: CASSLAWGGRADTQYF.

V usage is TRBV5-5 and J usage is TRBJ1-3; D is unclear. V lost 0 bases and J lost 4, with 11 bases in between. The CDR3 runs to 15 residues. Per the germline V gene, CDR1 is SGHKS and CDR2 is YYEKEE (reference sequence). The CDR3 nucleotides read TGTGCCAGCAGCTTGGCCGAGGCAGCCGGAAACACCATATATTTT. Translation gives CASSLAEAAGNTIYF.

The V gene is TRBV10-1, the J gene TRBJ1-2, with 8 bases aligning to TRBD1. After removal of 1 base from V and 3 bases from J, the junction contained 4 bases not matched to a gene. The germline gives CDR1 WNHNN, CDR2 SYGVQD (reference sequence). The CDR3 runs 15 residues. This CDR3 reads CASSEYAGGHYGYTF. The CDR3 bases are TGCGCCAGCAGTGAGTATGCAGGGGGCCACTATGGCTACACCTTC.

The chain links TRBV6-1 to TRBJ2-7, with TRBD2 matching over 10 bases. Germline lookup yields CDR1 MNHNS and CDR2 SASEGT. There are 14 residues in the CDR3. Unmatched junction bases numbered 8, after V lost 3 bases and J lost 9 bases. The CDR3 DNA follows: TGTGCCAGCAGTGAGCGCCTAGCGGGAGCAGGGCAGTACTTC. Translation gives CASSERLAGAGQYF.

This chain joins TRBV5-1 and TRBJ2-5; D is possibly TRBD1 (5 bases). V lost 9 bases and J lost 4, with 22 bases in between. The CDR3 contains 15 residues. Germline CDR1 SGHRS, CDR2 YFSETQ. The CDR3 region is CATTRNGQGRETQYF. The CDR3, as DNA: TGCGCCACCACACGTAATGGGCAGGGTAGAGAGACCCAGTACTTC.

CDR3 nucleotides: TGTGCCAGCAGCTCCCAGGGGAGGGGTGGAAACACCATATATTTT. It codes for CASSSQGRGGNTIYF. The rearrangement uses TRBV5-4 and TRBJ1-3, with a tentative D call TRBD1 (6 bases). This CDR3 is built from 15 residues. The V gene's germline CDR1 is SGHNT and CDR2 YYREEE (reference sequence). V shed 3 bases and J shed 3 bases, with 13 bases lying between them.

V usage is TRBV28 and J usage is TRBJ1-2, with a weak D call TRBD1 (6 bases). Germline assignment: CDR1 MDHEN and CDR2 SYDVKM. Between the trimmed V and J ends, which lost 10 bases and 8 bases, there was a span of 14 bases. This CDR3 spans 11 amino acids. The chain's CDR3 is CATGRGKGYTF. The CDR3 DNA sequence: TGTGCCACCGGAAGGGGGAAGGGCTACACCTTC.

The chain combines TRBV27 with TRBJ2-7; 11 bases line up with TRBD2. The CDR3 sequence is 16 residues long. Trimming cost V 8 bases and J 3 bases; bases outside gene matches: 12. Per the germline V gene, CDR1 is MNHEY and CDR2 is SMNVEV (reference sequence). CDR3 nucleotide sequence: TGTGCCAGCGCCCCTACTAGCGGGAGTGTCCGCTACGAGCAGTACTTC. Protein product: CASAPTSGSVRYEQYF.

The chain is built from TRBV16 and TRBJ1-1; TRBD1 might be the D (5 bases). The V end lost 4 bases, the J end lost 5 bases, and 14 bases lay between the germline ends. From germline, CDR1 is KGHSY and CDR2 FQNENV. CDR3 length equals 14 residues. CDR3 protein: CASSRDGGGTEAFF. The CDR3 coding sequence is TGTGCCAGCAGCCGAGATGGGGGAGGAACTGAAGCTTTCTTT.